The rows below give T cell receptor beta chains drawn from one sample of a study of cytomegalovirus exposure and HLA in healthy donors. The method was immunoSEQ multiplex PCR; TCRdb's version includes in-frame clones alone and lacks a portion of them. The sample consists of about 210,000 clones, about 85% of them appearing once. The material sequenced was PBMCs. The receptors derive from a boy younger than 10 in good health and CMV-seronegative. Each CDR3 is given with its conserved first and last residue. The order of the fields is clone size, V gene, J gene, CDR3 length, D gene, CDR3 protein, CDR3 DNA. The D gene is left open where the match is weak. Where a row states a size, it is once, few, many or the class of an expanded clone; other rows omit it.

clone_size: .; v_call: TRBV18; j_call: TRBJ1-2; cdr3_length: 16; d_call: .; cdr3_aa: CASSPEGRAGSYGYTF; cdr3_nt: TGTGCCAGCTCACCAGAAGGGAGGGCAGGGTCCTATGGCTACACCTTC
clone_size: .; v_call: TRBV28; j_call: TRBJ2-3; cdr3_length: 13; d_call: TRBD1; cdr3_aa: CASRGTVTDTQYF; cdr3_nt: TGTGCCAGCAGGGGGACAGTCACAGATACGCAGTATTTT
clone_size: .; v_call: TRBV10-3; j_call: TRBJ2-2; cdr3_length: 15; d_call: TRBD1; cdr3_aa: CAISESTGYTGELFF; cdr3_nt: TGTGCCATCAGTGAGTCGACAGGGTACACCGGGGAGCTGTTTTTT
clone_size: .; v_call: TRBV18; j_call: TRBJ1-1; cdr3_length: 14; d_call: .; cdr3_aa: CASSPQRTDTEAFF; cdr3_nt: TGTGCCAGCTCACCACAACGGACAGACACTGAAGCTTTCTTT
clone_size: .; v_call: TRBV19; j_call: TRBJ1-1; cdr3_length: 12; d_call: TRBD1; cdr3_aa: CASKTGGPEAFF; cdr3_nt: TGTGCCAGCAAAACAGGGGGACCAGAAGCTTTCTTT
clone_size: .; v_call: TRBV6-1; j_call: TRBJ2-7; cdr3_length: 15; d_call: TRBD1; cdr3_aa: CASSEWGQGIYEQYF; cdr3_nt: TGTGCCAGCAGTGAGTGGGGACAGGGAATCTACGAGCAGTACTTC
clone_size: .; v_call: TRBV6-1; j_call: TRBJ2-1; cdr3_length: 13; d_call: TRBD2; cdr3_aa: CASGLAGYNEQFF; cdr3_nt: TGTGCCAGTGGACTAGCGGGGTACAATGAGCAGTTCTTC
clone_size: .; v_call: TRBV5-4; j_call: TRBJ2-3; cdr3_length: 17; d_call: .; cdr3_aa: CASSLEPGARVTDTQYF; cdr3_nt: TGTGCCAGCAGCTTGGAACCAGGAGCGAGGGTCACAGATACGCAGTATTTT
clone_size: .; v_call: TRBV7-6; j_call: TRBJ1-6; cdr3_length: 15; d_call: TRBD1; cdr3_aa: CASSFEEGAGPPLHF; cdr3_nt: TGTGCCAGCAGCTTCGAGGAGGGGGCTGGTCCACCCCTCCACTTT
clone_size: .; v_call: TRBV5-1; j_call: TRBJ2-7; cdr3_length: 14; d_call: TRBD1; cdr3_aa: CASSSGTGAREQYF; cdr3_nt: TGCGCCAGCAGCTCCGGGACAGGGGCACGCGAGCAGTACTTC
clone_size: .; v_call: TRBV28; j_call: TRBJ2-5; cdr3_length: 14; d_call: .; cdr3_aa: CASSLNDGQETQYF; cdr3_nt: TGTGCCAGCAGTTTGAATGACGGACAGGAGACCCAGTACTTC
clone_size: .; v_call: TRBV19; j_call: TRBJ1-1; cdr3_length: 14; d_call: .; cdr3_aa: CASSADRLNTEAFF; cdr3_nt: TGTGCCAGTAGTGCGGACAGATTGAACACTGAAGCTTTCTTT
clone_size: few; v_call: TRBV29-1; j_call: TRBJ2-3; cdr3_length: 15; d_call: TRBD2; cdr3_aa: CSVELRGGRTDTQYF; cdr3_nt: TGCAGCGTTGAACTTCGGGGGGGCCGCACAGATACGCAGTATTTT
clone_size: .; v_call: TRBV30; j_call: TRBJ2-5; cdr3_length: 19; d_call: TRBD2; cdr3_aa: CAWSVRRTSGRGGGETQYF; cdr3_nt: TGTGCCTGGAGTGTACGCCGGACTAGCGGGAGGGGGGGTGGAGAGACCCAGTACTTC
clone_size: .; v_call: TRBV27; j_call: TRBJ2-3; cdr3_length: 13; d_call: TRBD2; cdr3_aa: CASRSGGEDTQYF; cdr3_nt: TGTGCCAGCCGAAGCGGGGGGGAGGATACGCAGTATTTT
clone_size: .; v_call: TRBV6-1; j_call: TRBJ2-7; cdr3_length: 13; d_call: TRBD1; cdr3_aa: CASSRDRGEEQYF; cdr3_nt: TGTGCCAGCAGCCGGGACAGGGGCGAAGAGCAGTACTTC
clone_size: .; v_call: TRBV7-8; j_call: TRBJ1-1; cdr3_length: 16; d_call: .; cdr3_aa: CASSLELGGGNTEAFF; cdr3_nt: TGTGCCAGCAGCTTAGAGTTGGGGGGAGGGAACACTGAAGCTTTCTTT
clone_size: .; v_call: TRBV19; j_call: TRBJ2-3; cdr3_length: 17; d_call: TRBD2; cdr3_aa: CASSAYRGLAGTDTQYF; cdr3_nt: TGTGCCAGTAGTGCATACCGGGGACTAGCTGGCACAGATACGCAGTATTTT
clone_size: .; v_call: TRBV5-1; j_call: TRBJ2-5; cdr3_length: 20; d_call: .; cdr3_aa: CASSLVPRLPDYPHQETQYF; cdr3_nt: TGCGCCAGCAGCTTGGTTCCCAGGCTCCCCGACTACCCTCACCAAGAGACCCAGTACTTC
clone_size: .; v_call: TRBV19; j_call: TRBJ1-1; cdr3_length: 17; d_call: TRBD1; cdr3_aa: CASRRTGGNRPNTEAFF; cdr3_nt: TGTGCCAGTAGGAGGACAGGGGGCAATCGGCCGAACACTGAAGCTTTCTTT
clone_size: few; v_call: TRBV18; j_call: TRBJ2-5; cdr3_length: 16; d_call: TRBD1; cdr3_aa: CASSPPYGQGITAQYF; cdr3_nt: TGTGCCAGCTCACCACCTTACGGACAGGGTATAACGGCCCAGTACTTC
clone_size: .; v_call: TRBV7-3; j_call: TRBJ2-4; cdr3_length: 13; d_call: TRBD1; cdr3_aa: CASSLTGSDIQYF; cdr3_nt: TGTGCCAGCAGCTTGACAGGGTCAGACATTCAGTACTTC
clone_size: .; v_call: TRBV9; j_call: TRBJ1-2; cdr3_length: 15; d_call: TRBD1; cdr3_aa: CASSVALQGNYGYTF; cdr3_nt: TGTGCCAGCAGCGTAGCCTTACAGGGGAATTATGGCTACACCTTC
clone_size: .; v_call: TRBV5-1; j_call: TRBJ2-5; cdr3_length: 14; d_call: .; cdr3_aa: CASSLGRQAETQYF; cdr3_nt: TGCGCCAGCAGCTTGGGTCGGCAGGCAGAGACCCAGTACTTC
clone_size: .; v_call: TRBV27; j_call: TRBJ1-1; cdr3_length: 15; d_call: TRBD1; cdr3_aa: CASRQDRQGDPEAFF; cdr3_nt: TGTGCCAGCAGGCAAGACAGGCAGGGGGACCCTGAAGCTTTCTTT
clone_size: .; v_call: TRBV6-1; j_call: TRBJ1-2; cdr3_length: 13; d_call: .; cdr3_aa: CASSEALPNGYTF; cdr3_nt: TGTGCCAGCAGTGAAGCGCTCCCTAATGGCTACACCTTC
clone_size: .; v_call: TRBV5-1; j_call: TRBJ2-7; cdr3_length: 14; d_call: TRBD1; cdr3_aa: CASSSMNRGGEQYF; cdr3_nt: TGCGCCAGCAGCTCAATGAACAGGGGCGGCGAGCAGTACTTC
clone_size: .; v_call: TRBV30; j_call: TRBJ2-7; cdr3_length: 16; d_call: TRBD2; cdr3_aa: CAWSQSLAGTSYEQYF; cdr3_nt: TGTGCCTGGAGTCAATCGCTAGCGGGCACCTCCTACGAGCAGTACTTC
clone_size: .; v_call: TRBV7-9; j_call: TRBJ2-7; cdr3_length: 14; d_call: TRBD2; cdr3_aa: CASSWTRLSYEQYF; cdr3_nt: TGTGCCAGCAGCTGGACTAGGCTTTCCTACGAGCAGTACTTC
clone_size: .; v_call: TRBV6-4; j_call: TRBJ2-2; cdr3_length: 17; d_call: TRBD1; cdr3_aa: CASSDGRQGAYGGELFF; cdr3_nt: TGTGCCAGCAGTGACGGGAGACAGGGAGCCTATGGCGGGGAGCTGTTTTTT
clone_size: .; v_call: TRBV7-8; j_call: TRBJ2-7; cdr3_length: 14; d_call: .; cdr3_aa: CASSLARGAYEQYF; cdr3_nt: TGTGCCAGCAGCTTAGCCCGGGGAGCCTACGAGCAGTACTTC
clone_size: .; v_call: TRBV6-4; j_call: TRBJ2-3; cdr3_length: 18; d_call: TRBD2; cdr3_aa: CASSEMNGLAGVRVTQYF; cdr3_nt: TGTGCCAGCAGTGAGATGAATGGACTAGCGGGGGTCCGGGTCACGCAGTATTTT
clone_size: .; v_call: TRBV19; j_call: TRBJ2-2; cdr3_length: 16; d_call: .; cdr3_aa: CASSIRPTIATGELFF; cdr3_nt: TGTGCCAGTAGTATACGACCGACTATTGCTACCGGGGAGCTGTTTTTT
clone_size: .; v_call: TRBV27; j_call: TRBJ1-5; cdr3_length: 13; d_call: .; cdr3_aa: CASSRGSEQPQHF; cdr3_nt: TGTGCCAGCAGCCGCGGCTCGGAGCAGCCCCAGCATTTT
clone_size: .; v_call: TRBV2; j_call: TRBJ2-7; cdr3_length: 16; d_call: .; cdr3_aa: CASSSTGEPLTYEQYF; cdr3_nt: TGTGCCAGCAGCTCTACGGGGGAACCTCTTACCTACGAGCAGTACTTC
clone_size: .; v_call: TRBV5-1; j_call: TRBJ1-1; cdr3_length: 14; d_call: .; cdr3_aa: CASSLYGEKTEAFF; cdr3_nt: TGCGCCAGCAGCTTATATGGTGAGAAGACTGAAGCTTTCTTT
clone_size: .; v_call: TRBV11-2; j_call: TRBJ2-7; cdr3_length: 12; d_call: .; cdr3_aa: CASTPPGAEQYF; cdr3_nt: TGTGCCAGCACCCCCCCAGGGGCCGAGCAGTACTTC
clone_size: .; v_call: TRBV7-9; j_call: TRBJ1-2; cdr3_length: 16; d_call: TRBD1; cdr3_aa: CASSLISRTGNYGYTF; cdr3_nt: TGTGCCAGCAGCCTTATTTCTCGGACAGGGAACTATGGCTACACCTTC
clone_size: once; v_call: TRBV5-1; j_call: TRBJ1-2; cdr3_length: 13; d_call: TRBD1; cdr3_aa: CASSPGQGAGYTF; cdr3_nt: TGCGCCAGCAGCCCGGGACAGGGTGCTGGCTACACCTTC
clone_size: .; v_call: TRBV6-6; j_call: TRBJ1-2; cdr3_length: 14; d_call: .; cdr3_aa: CASSYPGLGYGYTF; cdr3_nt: TGTGCCAGCAGTTACCCAGGGTTGGGCTATGGCTACACCTTC
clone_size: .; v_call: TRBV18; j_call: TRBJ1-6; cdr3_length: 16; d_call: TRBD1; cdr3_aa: CASSPSQGRNNSPLHF; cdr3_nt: TGTGCCAGCTCACCATCACAGGGGAGGAATAATTCACCCCTCCACTTT
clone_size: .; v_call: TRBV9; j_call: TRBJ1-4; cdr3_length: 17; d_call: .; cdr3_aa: CASSVADEVSTNEKLFF; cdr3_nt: TGTGCCAGCAGCGTAGCTGATGAGGTTTCAACTAATGAAAAACTGTTTTTT
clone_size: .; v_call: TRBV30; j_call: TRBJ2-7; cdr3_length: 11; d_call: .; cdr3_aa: CAWMKGYEQYF; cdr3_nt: TGTGCCTGGATGAAGGGGTACGAGCAGTACTTC
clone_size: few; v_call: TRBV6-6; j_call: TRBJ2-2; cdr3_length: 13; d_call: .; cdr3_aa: CASSYDVAGELFF; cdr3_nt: TGTGCCAGCAGTTATGATGTAGCCGGGGAGCTGTTTTTT
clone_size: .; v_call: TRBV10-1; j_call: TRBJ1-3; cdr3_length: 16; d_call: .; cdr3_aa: CASRLDGSQCGNTIYF; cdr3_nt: TGCGCCAGCAGACTGGACGGGAGCCAGTGTGGAAACACCATATATTTT
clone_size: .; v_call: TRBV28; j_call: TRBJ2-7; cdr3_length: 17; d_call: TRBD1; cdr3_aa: CASSFVRGQPSPYEQYF; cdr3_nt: TGTGCCAGCAGTTTTGTCCGGGGACAGCCGAGCCCCTACGAGCAGTACTTC
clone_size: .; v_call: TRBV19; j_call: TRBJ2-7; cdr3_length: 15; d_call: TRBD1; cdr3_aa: CASSIDRTGRDEQYF; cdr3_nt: TGTGCCAGTAGTATCGATCGGACAGGCAGGGACGAGCAGTACTTC
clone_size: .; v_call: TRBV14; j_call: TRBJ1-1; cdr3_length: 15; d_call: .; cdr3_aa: CASSSRAGWVTEAFF; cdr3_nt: TGTGCCAGCAGCTCCCGGGCAGGGTGGGTCACTGAAGCTTTCTTT
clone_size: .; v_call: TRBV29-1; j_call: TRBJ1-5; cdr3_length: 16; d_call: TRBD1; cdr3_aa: CSVVDRRQGALPTQHF; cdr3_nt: TGCAGCGTTGTGGATCGCCGACAGGGTGCCCTCCCAACCCAGCATTTT
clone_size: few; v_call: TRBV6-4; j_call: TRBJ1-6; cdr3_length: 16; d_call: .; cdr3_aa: CASSAPGGPYNSPLHF; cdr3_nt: TGTGCCAGCAGTGCTCCTGGGGGCCCCTATAATTCACCCCTCCACTTT
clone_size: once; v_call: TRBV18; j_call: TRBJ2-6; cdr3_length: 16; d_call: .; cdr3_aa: CASSPDRTPGANVLTF; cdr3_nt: TGTGCCAGCTCACCAGACAGGACCCCTGGGGCCAACGTCCTGACTTTC
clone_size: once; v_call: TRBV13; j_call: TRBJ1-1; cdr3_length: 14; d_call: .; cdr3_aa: CASSGQWGETEAFF; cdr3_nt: TGTGCCAGCAGCGGCCAGTGGGGGGAAACTGAAGCTTTCTTT
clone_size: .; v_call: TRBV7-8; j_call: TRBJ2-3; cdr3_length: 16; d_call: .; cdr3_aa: CAGQSLVRAGTDTQYF; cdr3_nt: TGTGCCGGCCAGAGCCTTGTCAGGGCAGGTACAGATACGCAGTATTTT
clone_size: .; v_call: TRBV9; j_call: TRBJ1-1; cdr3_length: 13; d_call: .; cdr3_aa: CASSRGGNTEAFF; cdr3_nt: TGTGCCAGCAGCCGGGGAGGGAACACTGAAGCTTTCTTT
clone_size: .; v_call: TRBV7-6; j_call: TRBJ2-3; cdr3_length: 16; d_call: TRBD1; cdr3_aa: CASSPGTGTLGDTQYF; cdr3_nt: TGTGCCAGCAGCCCAGGGACAGGGACGCTGGGAGATACGCAGTATTTT